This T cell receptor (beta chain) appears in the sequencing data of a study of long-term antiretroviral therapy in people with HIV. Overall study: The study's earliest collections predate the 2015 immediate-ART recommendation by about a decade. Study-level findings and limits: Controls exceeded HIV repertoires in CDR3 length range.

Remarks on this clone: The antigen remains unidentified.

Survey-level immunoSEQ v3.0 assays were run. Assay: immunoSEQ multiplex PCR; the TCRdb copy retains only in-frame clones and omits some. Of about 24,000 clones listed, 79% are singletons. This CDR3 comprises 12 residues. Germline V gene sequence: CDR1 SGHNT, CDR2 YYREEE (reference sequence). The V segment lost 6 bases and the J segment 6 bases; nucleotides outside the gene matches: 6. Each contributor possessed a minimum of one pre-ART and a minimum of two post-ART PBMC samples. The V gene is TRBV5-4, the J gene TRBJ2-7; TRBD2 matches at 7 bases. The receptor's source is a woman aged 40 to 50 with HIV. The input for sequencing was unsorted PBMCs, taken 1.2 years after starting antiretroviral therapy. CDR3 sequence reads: CASTNTGGEQYF. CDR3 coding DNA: TGTGCCAGCACCAACACGGGGGGCGAGCAGTACTTC.